This T cell receptor beta chain came from a study of T cell changes during pregnancy in multiple sclerosis. TCRdb keeps only in-frame clones here, not all; method: immunoSEQ multiplex PCR. The sample gives 100,000 or so clones, 80% to 95% of which show up once; less than 4.5% is in the top ten. This CDR3 has 15 amino acids. The junction had 12 bases not matched to a gene; V was cut back by 4 bases and J by 7 bases. Germline V gene data show CDR1 as SGHDT and CDR2 as YYEEEE. This material consisted of peripheral blood, taken after pregnancy. This clonotype originated in a female donor with multiple sclerosis, enrolled in a pregnancy study. The gene calls are TRBV5-6 and TRBJ2-7; TRBD2 agrees at 9 bases. The CDR3 sequence: CASSLGSGGTWEQYF. CDR3 nucleotides: TGTGCCAGCAGCCTTGGTAGCGGGGGAACCTGGGAGCAGTACTTC.